A single sample is the source of the 27 T cell receptor beta chains below, sequenced in a study of T cell responses to AZD1222 COVID-19 vaccine. Produced via immunoSEQ multiplex PCR; TCRdb's table is partial and in-frame only. The sample yields 110,000 or so clones, roughly 90% seen once. The sample was peripheral blood, taken on day 0 of AZD1222 vaccination. All receptors come from an adult in good health.

The chain has TRBV28 and TRBJ2-2; D is tentatively TRBD1 or TRBD2 (5 bases each). Per germline, CDR1 MDHEN and CDR2 SYDVKM. Trimming took off 7 bases at V and 7 bases at J, with 19 bases between the two ends. CDR3 length equals 15 residues. The CDR3 DNA is TGTGCCAGCAAAGGACGGATGGGACGGGACGGGGAGCTGTTTTTT. This encodes CASKGRMGRDGELFF.

The chain combines TRBV11-3 with TRBJ1-2; the D is unclear. Germline values: CDR1 SGHNT, CDR2 YENEEA. The CDR3 spans 14 residues. Deletions cut 2 bases from V and 4 bases from J, with 11 bases between. The CDR3 coding sequence is TGTGCCAGCAGCTTATCGGGAAACCTCTATGGCTACACCTTC. It specifies CASSLSGNLYGYTF.

This sequence joins TRBV27 and TRBJ1-6; D is possibly TRBD1 (6 bases). Germline V gives CDR1 MNHEY, CDR2 SMNVEV (reference sequence). The CDR3 is made up of 14 amino acids. Trimming shortened V by 5 bases and J by 5 bases, and 10 bases separated the two germline ends. The CDR3, as DNA: TGTGCCAGCAGTCAGACAGGAGATAATTCACCCCTCCACTTT. Protein product: CASSQTGDNSPLHF.

The J gene is TRBJ1-5, the V gene TRBV11-2, with a tentative D call TRBD1 (6 bases). Germline V CDR1 and CDR2: SGHAT, FQNNGV. This CDR3 has 18 residues. Trimming took 3 bases from V and 0 from J, leaving 18 bases between them. CDR3 coding DNA: TGTGCCAGCAGCTTTAGTAACAGGGCGCGGTATAGCAATCAGCCCCAGCATTTT. Translation: CASSFSNRARYSNQPQHF.

This clone occurred once. V usage is TRBV27 and J usage is TRBJ2-7; tentatively, D is TRBD2 (5 bases). Trimming took 0 bases from V and 6 from J, leaving 12 bases between them. This CDR3 contains 14 residues. In germline, CDR1 is MNHEY, CDR2 SMNVEV (reference sequence). CDR3 DNA sequence: TGTGCCAGCAGTTTATCGGAGCGGTGCTGCGAGCAGTACTTC. This codes for CASSLSERCCEQYF.

The chain recombines TRBV3-1 (or the pseudogene TRBV3-2) with TRBJ1-2; tentative D call: TRBD1 (5 bases). The CDR3 is made up of 12 amino acids. CDR1 is LGHDT, CDR2 YNNKEL, per germline (reference sequence). V was trimmed by 9 bases and J by 5 bases, leaving 13 bases between them. The CDR3 coding sequence is TGTGCCAGTAGTGGGGCGAGATATGGCTACACCTTC. It translates to CASSGARYGYTF.

The V call is TRBV9, the J call TRBJ1-6, with no clear D. Trimming removed 0 bases at V and 6 bases at J, with 7 bases between. The V gene's germline CDR1 is SGDLS and CDR2 YYNGEE. CDR3 length equals 14 residues. The CDR3 DNA reads TGTGCCAGCAGCGTAGCTGTCAGTAATTCACCCCTCCACTTT. Its translation: CASSVAVSNSPLHF. Drawing the rest from reference TRBV9 and TRBJ1-6, the complete variable domain is DSGVTQTPKHLITATGQRVTLRCSPRSGDLSVYWYQQSLDQGLQFLIQYYNGEERAKGNILERFSAQQFPDLHSELNLSSLELGDSALYFCASSVAVSNSPLHFGNGTRLTVT.

V and J are TRBV9 and TRBJ1-2; 8 bases agree with TRBD1. CDR1 and CDR2 from the germline V gene are SGDLS and YYNGEE. The CDR3 length is 14 residues. The trim removed 3 bases at V and 5 bases at J, leaving 6 bases unmatched. The DNA of the CDR3 is TGTGCCAGCAGCGACTATGGACAGGGATATGGCTACACCTTC. Translating it yields CASSDYGQGYGYTF.

Only one count was recorded for this clone. The chain has TRBV28 and TRBJ2-7; TRBD2 might be the D (5 bases). Germline loops: CDR1 MDHEN, CDR2 SYDVKM. The CDR3 contains 13 residues. Trimming took off 3 bases at V and 6 bases at J, with 12 bases between the two ends. This CDR3 reads CASSFLRRREQYF. CDR3 sequence (DNA): TGTGCCAGCAGTTTCTTGAGGAGGCGCGAGCAGTACTTC.

The V call is TRBV2, the J call TRBJ1-2; TRBD1 is a possible D gene (6 bases). CDR1 SNHLY and CDR2 FYNNEI come from the germline V gene. The CDR3 totals 16 residues. V lost 7 bases and J 0 bases, leaving 18 bases between the germline ends. The CDR3 DNA reads as TGTGCCAGCAACTGGGACACTCAAACCACTAACTATGGCTACACCTTC. Protein product: CASNWDTQTTNYGYTF.

This sequence joins TRBV2 and TRBJ2-5; TRBD2 agrees at 7 bases. In germline, CDR1 is SNHLY, CDR2 FYNNEI. Trimming took 4 bases from V and 7 from J; bases not matched to a gene: 9. This CDR3 is 14 amino acids long. The CDR3 sequence is CASSGNKLAPTQYF. Here the CDR3 DNA reads TGTGCCAGCAGTGGGAACAAACTAGCGCCGACCCAGTACTTC.

The CDR3 is CASSLDRTAFGYEQYF. The CDR3 DNA is TGTGCCAGCAGCTTAGACCGGACAGCTTTTGGCTACGAGCAGTACTTC. The rearrangement links TRBV11-2 to TRBJ2-7; possible D gene TRBD1, 6 bases. With 0 bases removed from V and 3 bases from J, the gap between germline ends came to 15 bases. The CDR3 consists of 16 residues. Germline lookup yields CDR1 SGHAT and CDR2 FQNNGV.

This rearrangement joins TRBV19 to TRBJ1-1, with no clear D. CDR1 LNHDA and CDR2 SQIVND come from the germline V gene (reference sequence). This CDR3 region has 16 residues. V was pared by 3 bases and J by 0 bases, with 14 bases between. CDR3 sequence (DNA): TGTGCCAGTAGTATGGGCTGGGCAGCCTTGAACACTGAAGCTTTCTTT. Its protein product is CASSMGWAALNTEAFF.

The V call is TRBV9, the J call TRBJ2-1; D is ambiguous. This CDR3 spans 13 amino acids. Trimming pared 4 bases from V and 6 bases from J, leaving 11 bases between. Looked up from germline, CDR1 is SGDLS and CDR2 is YYNGEE. The DNA of the CDR3 is TGTGCCAGCAGCCCGCAGTCGATCAATGAGCAGTTCTTC. As protein: CASSPQSINEQFF.

The gene calls are TRBV6-1 and TRBJ1-2, with a possible D match to TRBD1 (6 bases). CDR1 and CDR2 (germline): MNHNS, SASEGT. The ends were cut back, 1 base at V and 4 bases at J, with 10 bases in the middle. This CDR3 contains 14 residues. CDR3 in amino acids: CASSEGGAAYGYTF. CDR3 DNA sequence: TGTGCCAGCAGTGAAGGGGGGGCGGCCTATGGCTACACCTTC.

V is TRBV29-1 and J is TRBJ1-4; 7 bases agree with TRBD1. Germline lookup yields CDR1 SQVTM and CDR2 ANQGSEA. This CDR3 has 14 residues. The J segment lost 2 bases and the V segment lost 1 base, leaving 1 base of the junction unmatched. The CDR3 DNA is TGCAGCGTTGAAGCAGGGGGGACTAATGAAAAACTGTTTTTT. Translated: CSVEAGGTNEKLFF. The full variable domain, its missing parts supplied by reference TRBV29-1 and TRBJ1-4, is SAVISQKPSRDICQRGTSLTIQCQVDSQVTMMFWYRQQPGQSLTLIATANQGSEATYESGFVIDKFPISRPNLTFSTLTVSNMSPEDSSIYLCSVEAGGTNEKLFFGSGTQLSVL.

The chain links TRBV29-1 to TRBJ2-3; 8 bases map to TRBD2. The CDR3 totals 16 residues. V shed 2 bases, J shed 1 base, and the junction held 8 bases outside the gene matches. Germline V lookup: CDR1 SQVTM, CDR2 ANQGSEA. CDR3 protein: CSVERGTRLGTDTQYF. The CDR3 nucleotides read TGCAGCGTTGAACGCGGGACTAGACTTGGCACAGATACGCAGTATTTT.

Turning to this clone: This specimen includes other DNA sequences encoding the same CDR3. The chain recombines TRBV3-1 (or the pseudogene TRBV3-2) with TRBJ1-1; TRBD1 matches 8 bases. The V gene end was trimmed by 1 base and the J gene end by 5 bases; junction bases not matched to a gene: 3. The CDR3 spans 14 residues. Germline V gives CDR1 LGHDT, CDR2 YNNKEL (reference sequence). For the CDR3, the DNA is TGTGCCAGCAGCCAAGCAACAGGGGGGACTGAAGCTTTCTTT. Translated: CASSQATGGTEAFF.

The chain carries TRBV5-1 and TRBJ2-5; D gene ambiguous. V lost 0 bases and J lost 2, with 8 bases in between. Germline CDR1 and CDR2: SGHRS and YFSETQ. The length of the CDR3 is 14 residues. This chain's CDR3 is CASSLGAGQETQYF. In nucleotides, the CDR3 is TGCGCCAGCAGCTTGGGTGCCGGGCAAGAGACCCAGTACTTC. The full variable domain, completed using reference TRBV5-1 and TRBJ2-5, is KAGVTQTPRYLIKTRGQQVTLSCSPISGHRSVSWYQQTPGQGLQFLFEYFSETQRNKGNFPGRFSGRQFSNSRSEMNVSTLELGDSALYLCASSLGAGQETQYFGPGTRLLVL.

The V gene is TRBV11-3, the J gene TRBJ1-4; TRBD1 is a possible D gene (5 bases). The germline CDR1 and CDR2 sequences are SGHNT and YENEEA. The CDR3 runs to 14 residues. Trimming left V 5 bases short and J 8 bases short, with 15 bases between. The CDR3 DNA follows: TGTGCCAGCAGCAAGGATGGGGGACGGGAAAAACTGTTTTTT. Its translation: CASSKDGGREKLFF. The whole variable domain, filled in from reference TRBV11-3 and TRBJ1-4, reads EAGVVQSPRYKIIEKKQPVAFWCNPISGHNTLYWYLQNLGQGPELLIRYENEEAVDDSQLPKDRFSAERLKGVDSTLKIQPAELGDSAVYLCASSKDGGREKLFFGSGTQLSVL.

The chain joins TRBV5-1 to TRBJ2-1; D perhaps matches TRBD1 (6 bases). Germline-derived CDR1 and CDR2 are SGHRS and YFSETQ. The CDR3 extends over 13 amino acids. Deletions cut 1 base from V and 4 bases from J, with 6 bases between. CDR3 loop: CASSLQGYNEQFF. The CDR3 DNA is TGCGCCAGCAGCTTGCAGGGGTACAATGAGCAGTTCTTC.

The gene calls are TRBV10-1 and TRBJ1-1; D is uncertain. Germline assignment: CDR1 WNHNN and CDR2 SYGVQD (reference sequence). V lost 7 bases to trimming and J lost 0 bases, with 12 bases between them. The CDR3 is made up of 14 amino acids. DNA of the CDR3: TGCGCCAGCAAAAAGGACCTCATGAACACTGAAGCTTTCTTT. It yields the protein CASKKDLMNTEAFF.

V usage is TRBV7-9 and J usage is TRBJ2-1; the match to TRBD1 covers 10 bases. Germline trimming cut 4 bases from V and 9 bases from J; bases unmatched to any gene: 6. The CDR3 length is 14 residues. In germline, CDR1 is SEHNR, CDR2 FQNEAQ (reference sequence). Here the CDR3 DNA reads TGTGCCAGCAGCTACAGGACAGGGGGGACTGAGCAGTTCTTC. It encodes CASSYRTGGTEQFF.

V usage is TRBV29-1 and J usage is TRBJ1-1; D not resolved. The V and J ends lost 4 bases and 3 bases respectively, with 12 bases between them. Germline CDR1 reads SQVTM; CDR2 reads ANQGSEA. CDR3 length: 13 residues. CDR3 amino acids: CSVVRRLDTEAFF. The CDR3, as DNA: TGCAGCGTTGTACGGCGGCTCGACACTGAAGCTTTCTTT.

In DNA form, the CDR3 reads TGTGCCAGCAGCGGCCGACAGGGGTCGGGGGGCGAGCAGTACTTC. It codes for CASSGRQGSGGEQYF. The genes are TRBV7-8 and TRBJ2-7; D is perhaps TRBD1 (8 bases). Germline lookup yields CDR1 SGHVS and CDR2 FQNEAQ. Trimming cost V 5 bases and J 6 bases, with 20 bases left between them. The CDR3 spans 15 residues.

A few counts support this clone. The chain employs TRBV6-5 and TRBJ1-1; 11 bases are shared with TRBD1. The CDR3 contains 15 residues. Trimming removed 5 bases from V and 3 bases from J; junction bases left unmatched: 5. Germline V gene data show CDR1 as MNHEY and CDR2 as SVGAGI. CDR3 in DNA: TGTGCCAGCAGTCCCGGGACAGGGGGACACACTGAAGCTTTCTTT. Amino acid sequence: CASSPGTGGHTEAFF.

This clone was counted a few times. This sample also contains other DNA sequences that code for the same CDR3. The rearrangement uses TRBV6-4 and TRBJ1-6, with D hard to call. Germline CDR1 MRHNA, CDR2 SNTAGT. V was cut by 4 bases and J by 7 bases, with 11 bases left in between. CDR3 length: 14 residues. The CDR3 nucleotides read TGTGCCAGCAGTGTTACCCCCGGGAATTCACCCCTCCACTTT. It specifies CASSVTPGNSPLHF.